Listed below are T cell receptor beta chains from one sample, sequenced in a study of Ad26.COV2.S vaccination and SARS-CoV-2 variants. The table came from immunoSEQ multiplex PCR; TCRdb's copy has only in-frame clones and leaves some out. The data contain roughly 330,000 clones, roughly 90% of them seen just once; the ten biggest clones take up around 5.5%. The sequencing used peripheral blood, collected in a trial of Ad26.COV2.S vaccine versus placebo. The receptors derive from a person aged 18 to 59 who received the Ad26.COV2.S COVID-19 vaccine or a placebo. The CDR3 runs from the conserved cysteine through the conserved F or W. Each record gives: clone size, J gene, V gene, D gene, CDR3 protein, CDR3 DNA. A D gene is named only where the DNA matches it firmly. Clone size, where shown, is once, few, many, or a class for clones that have expanded.

.,TRBJ1-1,TRBV4-3,.,CASSQAPGNTEAFF,TGCGCCAGCAGCCAGGCCCCCGGTAACACTGAAGCTTTCTTT
.,TRBJ1-1,TRBV20-1,.,CSASWSEAFF,TGCAGTGCTAGTTGGAGCGAAGCTTTCTTT
.,TRBJ1-6,TRBV30,.,CAWSPGLTNSPLHF,TGTGCCTGGAGTCCTGGACTGACTAATTCACCCCTCCACTTT
.,TRBJ1-1,TRBV6-6,.,CASTQTGPDAEAFF,TGTGCCAGCACCCAGACAGGACCTGACGCTGAAGCTTTCTTT
.,TRBJ2-1,TRBV29-1,TRBD1,CSVESRQGNYNEQFF,TGCAGCGTCGAATCTAGACAGGGGAACTACAATGAGCAGTTCTTC
once,TRBJ2-1,TRBV2,.,CASFAYRVGENEQFF,TGTGCCAGCTTCGCCTACAGGGTTGGAGAAAATGAGCAGTTCTTC
.,TRBJ2-4,TRBV7-9,.,CASSLATGVLAKNIQYF,TGTGCCAGCAGCTTAGCCACTGGGGTTTTGGCCAAAAACATTCAGTACTTC
.,TRBJ2-3,TRBV1,.,CTSSQASPSYTDTQYF,TGCACCAGCAGCCAAGCCTCACCATCTTACACAGATACGCAGTATTTT
.,TRBJ2-3,TRBV13,TRBD2,CASSLLGTSGPRKYF,TGTGCCAGCAGCTTATTGGGGACTAGCGGGCCGAGGAAGTATTTT
.,TRBJ2-3,TRBV5-6,.,CASSSGFTDTQYF,TGTGCCAGCAGCTCCGGCTTCACAGATACGCAGTATTTT
.,TRBJ2-1,TRBV19,TRBD2,CASSRGLAGSYNEQFF,TGTGCCAGTAGTAGAGGACTAGCGGGATCCTACAATGAGCAGTTCTTC
.,TRBJ2-7,TRBV6-5,TRBD1,CASSSRQGGYEQYF,TGTGCCAGCAGTTCTCGACAGGGCGGCTACGAGCAGTACTTC
.,TRBJ2-1,TRBV2,.,CASSESSSYNEQFF,TGTGCCAGCAGTGAGTCAAGCTCCTACAATGAGCAGTTCTTC
.,TRBJ1-5,TRBV12-3/TRBV12-4,.,CASSSVNQPQHF,TGTGCCAGCAGTTCAGTCAATCAGCCCCAGCATTTT
.,TRBJ2-7,TRBV5-5,.,CASSLAGASYEQYF,TGTGCCAGCAGCCTAGCCGGGGCCTCCTACGAGCAGTACTTC
.,TRBJ1-2,TRBV7-9,TRBD1,CASSSIDRGLYGYTF,TGTGCCAGCAGCTCCATTGACAGGGGGCTTTATGGCTACACCTTC
.,TRBJ2-2,TRBV7-2,TRBD2,CASSSLAGASPAGELFF,TGTGCCAGCAGCTCTCTAGCGGGAGCCTCCCCCGCCGGGGAGCTGTTTTTT
few,TRBJ2-2,TRBV6-2/TRBV6-3,TRBD1,CASSAGTGQGTIGELFF,TGTGCCAGCAGCGCTGGAACCGGACAGGGGACGATCGGGGAGCTGTTTTTT
.,TRBJ1-2,TRBV6-2/TRBV6-3,.,CASSFGQGAAGTF,.
.,TRBJ1-5,TRBV27,TRBD1,CASRGSTGGLNQPQHF,TGTGCCAGCCGTGGATCTACAGGGGGACTTAATCAGCCCCAGCATTTT
.,TRBJ2-2,TRBV5-6,.,CASSLGNTGELFF,TGTGCCAGCAGCTTGGGGAACACCGGGGAGCTGTTTTTT
once,TRBJ2-2,TRBV25-1,.,CAAGPDRELFF,TGTGCCGCTGGGCCTGACCGGGAGCTGTTTTTT
.,TRBJ1-1,TRBV5-1,.,CASSVGLNTEAFF,TGCGCCAGCAGCGTAGGGCTTAACACTGAAGCTTTCTTT
.,TRBJ1-2,TRBV12-3/TRBV12-4,.,CASSLDLHGYTF,TGTGCCAGCAGCTTAGACCTGCATGGCTACACCTTC
.,TRBJ1-1,TRBV18,.,CASSVHIEAFF,TGTGCCAGCTCGGTTCACATTGAAGCTTTCTTT
.,TRBJ2-2,TRBV18,TRBD1,CASSRTGVTGELFF,TGTGCCAGCTCGAGAACAGGGGTCACCGGGGAGCTGTTTTTT
.,TRBJ1-2,TRBV19,.,CASSMSGPIYGYTF,TGTGCCAGTAGTATGTCGGGACCTATCTATGGCTACACCTTC
.,TRBJ2-5,TRBV4-2,TRBD2,CASSQEAGAPQETQYF,TGTGCCAGCAGCCAGGAAGCGGGAGCCCCCCAAGAGACCCAGTACTTC
.,TRBJ2-3,TRBV18,.,CASSPGSTDTQYF,TGTGCCAGCTCACCGGGTAGCACAGATACGCAGTATTTT
.,TRBJ1-1,TRBV27,TRBD1,CASSSGGQVNEAFF,TGTGCCAGCAGTTCCGGGGGACAGGTCAATGAAGCTTTCTTT
few,TRBJ2-2,TRBV19,.,CASSLLTGELFF,TGTGCCAGTAGCCTCTTGACCGGGGAGCTGTTTTTT
.,TRBJ2-5,TRBV7-3,TRBD1,CASSLGQGSETQYF,TGTGCCAGCAGCTTAGGACAGGGATCAGAGACCCAGTACTTC
.,TRBJ2-1,TRBV2,.,CASNQNEQFF,TGTGCCAGCAATCAGAATGAGCAGTTCTTC
.,TRBJ1-2,TRBV18,.,CASSQAPNYGYTF,TGTGCCAGCTCACAGGCACCAAACTATGGCTACACCTTC
.,TRBJ1-2,TRBV27,.,CASSPQDRIGGYTF,TGTGCCAGCAGTCCCCAGGACAGAATAGGCGGCTACACCTTC
once,TRBJ1-1,TRBV7-2,.,CASSLEVDTEAFF,TGTGCCAGCAGCTTAGAGGTAGACACTGAAGCTTTCTTT
.,TRBJ1-2,TRBV5-1,.,CASSSGRQVNYGYTF,TGCGCCAGCAGCTCGGGGAGGCAGGTGAACTATGGCTACACCTTC